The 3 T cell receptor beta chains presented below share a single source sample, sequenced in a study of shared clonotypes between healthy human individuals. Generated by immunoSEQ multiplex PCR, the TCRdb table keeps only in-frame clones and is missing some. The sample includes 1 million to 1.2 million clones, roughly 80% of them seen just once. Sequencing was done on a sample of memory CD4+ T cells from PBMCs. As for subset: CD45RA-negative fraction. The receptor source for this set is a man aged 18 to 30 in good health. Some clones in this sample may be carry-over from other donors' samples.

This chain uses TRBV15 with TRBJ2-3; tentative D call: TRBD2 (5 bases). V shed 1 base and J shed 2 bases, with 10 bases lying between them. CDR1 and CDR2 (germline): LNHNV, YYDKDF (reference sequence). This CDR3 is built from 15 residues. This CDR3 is CATSRGGIHTDTQYF. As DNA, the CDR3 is TGTGCCACCAGCAGAGGAGGGATCCACACAGATACGCAGTATTTT.

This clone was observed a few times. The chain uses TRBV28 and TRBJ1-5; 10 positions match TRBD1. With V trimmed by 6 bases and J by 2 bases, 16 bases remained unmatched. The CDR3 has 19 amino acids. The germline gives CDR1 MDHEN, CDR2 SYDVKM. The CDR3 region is CASSYQWGQGRMGNQPQHF. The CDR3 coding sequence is TGTGCCAGCAGCTATCAATGGGGACAGGGGAGGATGGGCAATCAGCCCCAGCATTTT.

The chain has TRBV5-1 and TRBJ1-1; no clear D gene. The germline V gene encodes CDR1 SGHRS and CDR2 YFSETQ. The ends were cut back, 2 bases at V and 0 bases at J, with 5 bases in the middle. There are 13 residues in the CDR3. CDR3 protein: CASSFQLNTEAFF. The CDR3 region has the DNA TGCGCCAGCAGCTTCCAGCTGAACACTGAAGCTTTCTTT.